This T cell receptor (beta chain) was sequenced for a study of cytomegalovirus exposure and HLA in healthy donors. A remark on this clone: Its cognate antigen is unknown.

Germline V CDR1 and CDR2: SGHNT, YENEEA. The CDR3 length is 16 residues. Trimming pared 1 base from V and 1 base from J, leaving 10 bases between. Study findings and constraints: Some highly shared sequence variants likely arose as a pipeline artifact. Later analysis placed DRB1 highest and HLA-C lowest in TCR association rates, which differed by HLA locus. In a later analysis, the majority of CMV-associated beta chains seemingly showed HLA restriction.

The primer mix had 60 Vbeta and 13 Jbeta primers. Sequenced by immunoSEQ multiplex PCR; TCRdb stores in-frame clones only, minus some. The table lists just over 200,000 clones, roughly four fifths of them singletons. Likely unrecorded immune exposures existed in these nominally healthy donors. The receptor's source is a woman aged 40 to 50 in good health and CMV-seronegative. The sample consisted of PBMCs. The rearrangement uses TRBV11-3 and TRBJ2-2; D is unclear. CDR3 residues: CASSLVAGLNTGELFF. CDR3 in DNA: TGTGCCAGCAGCTTAGTCGCAGGCTTGAACACCGGGGAGCTGTTTTTT.